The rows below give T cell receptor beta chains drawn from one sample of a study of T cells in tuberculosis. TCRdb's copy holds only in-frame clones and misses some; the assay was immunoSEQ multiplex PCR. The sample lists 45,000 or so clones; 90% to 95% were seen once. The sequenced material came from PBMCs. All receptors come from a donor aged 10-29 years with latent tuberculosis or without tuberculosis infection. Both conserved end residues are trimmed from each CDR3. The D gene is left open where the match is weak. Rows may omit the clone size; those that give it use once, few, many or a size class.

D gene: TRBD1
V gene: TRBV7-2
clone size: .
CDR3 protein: ASSLRQGYTEAF

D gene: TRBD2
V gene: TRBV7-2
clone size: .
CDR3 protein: ASSLRGDTSSYEQY

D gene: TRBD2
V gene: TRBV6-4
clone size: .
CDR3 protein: ASSAVGLAGGRDTQY

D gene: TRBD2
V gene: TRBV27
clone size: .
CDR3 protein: ASSFEGTTHNEQF

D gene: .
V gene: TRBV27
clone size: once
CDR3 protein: ASSFGRGGYT

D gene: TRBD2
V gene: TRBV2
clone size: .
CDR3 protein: ASLSGPTGNEQF

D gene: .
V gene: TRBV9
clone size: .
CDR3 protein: ASTYSPLMNTEAF

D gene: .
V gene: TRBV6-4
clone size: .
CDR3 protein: ASSDPLKPLAAGGFNQPQH

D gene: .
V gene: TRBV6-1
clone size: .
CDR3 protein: ASSPPSGTEAF

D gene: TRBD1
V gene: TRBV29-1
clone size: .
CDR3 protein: SVDRGGNYGYT

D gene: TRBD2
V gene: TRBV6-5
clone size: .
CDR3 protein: ASSPWTSGREQY

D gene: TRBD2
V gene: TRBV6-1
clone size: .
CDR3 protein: ASSQGAGSAEQY

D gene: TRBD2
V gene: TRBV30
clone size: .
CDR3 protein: AWSRLAGGRETQY

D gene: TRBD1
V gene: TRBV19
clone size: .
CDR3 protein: ASSMGQGLYEQY

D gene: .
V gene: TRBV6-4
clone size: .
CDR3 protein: ASSDRGTGELF

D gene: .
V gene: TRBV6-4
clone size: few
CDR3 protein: ASSPRGGGQETQY

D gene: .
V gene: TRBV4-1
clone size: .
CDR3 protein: ASSQVQVSVGTGELF

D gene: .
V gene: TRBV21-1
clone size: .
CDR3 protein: ASSNAVQNTGELF

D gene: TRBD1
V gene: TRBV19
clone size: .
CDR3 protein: ASSPRDRGDEKLF

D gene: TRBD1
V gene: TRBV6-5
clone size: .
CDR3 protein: ASRRQGSTGELF

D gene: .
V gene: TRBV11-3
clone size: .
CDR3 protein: ASSRGNTIY

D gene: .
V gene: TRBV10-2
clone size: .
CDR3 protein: ASSVGLSGNTIY

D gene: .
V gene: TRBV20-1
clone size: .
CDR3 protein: SVGDQPQH

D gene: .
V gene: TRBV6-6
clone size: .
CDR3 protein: ASSYLRDQPQH